This T cell receptor beta chain was captured in a study of T cell clonality in common variable immunodeficiency. Broader study findings: Fewer TCRbeta clones were shared among CVID subjects than controls. Compared with healthy controls, CVID subjects showed increased TCRbeta clonality, mostly in about a third.

Patients and controls were mostly of Caucasian heritage. Sequencing used immunoSEQ multiplex PCR; TCRdb keeps in-frame clones, though not all of them. The table lists tens of thousands of clones, with no singletons. The germline gives CDR1 DFQATT, CDR2 SNEGSKA (reference sequence). There are 16 residues in the CDR3. J gave up 4 bases and V 1 base, and 5 bases lay outside the gene matches. This clone appeared many times. The antigen is undetermined. The CDR3 is cut off 3 residues early in the read; its end comes from the germline J gene. J is TRBJ2-1 and V is TRBV20-1; TRBD2 matches 12 bases. The clonotype was recovered from a person aged 18 to 75 in good health. Specimen: peripheral blood mononuclear cells. Incomplete CDR3 DNA: TGCAGTGCTAGAGCCCTAGCGGGAGGGGGGTACAATGAG. Translating gives CSARALAGGGYNE. In full, the CDR3 reads CSARALAGGGYNEQFF.